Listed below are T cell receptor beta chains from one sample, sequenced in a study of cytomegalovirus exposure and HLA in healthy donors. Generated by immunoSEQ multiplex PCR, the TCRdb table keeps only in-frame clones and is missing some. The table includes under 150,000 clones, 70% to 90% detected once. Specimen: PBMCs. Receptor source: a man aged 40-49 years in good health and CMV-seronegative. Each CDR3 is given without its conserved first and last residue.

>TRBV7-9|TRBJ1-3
ASRQGATGNTIY
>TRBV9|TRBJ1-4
ASSVGTGDEKLF
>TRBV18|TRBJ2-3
ASSDETGTVLMVPDTQY
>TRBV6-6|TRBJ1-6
ASSKPQGAGPH
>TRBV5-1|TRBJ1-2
ASSLEGRGGAYGYT
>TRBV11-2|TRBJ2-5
ASSLEASGGPGTQY
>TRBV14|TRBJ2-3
ASSRGTSGRDTQY
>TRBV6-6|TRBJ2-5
ASNPFSGEETQY
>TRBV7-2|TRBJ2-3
ASSLVAGLTDTQY
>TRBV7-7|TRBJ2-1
ASSFDGAYNEQF
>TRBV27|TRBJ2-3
ASGQRVLAGVTDTQY
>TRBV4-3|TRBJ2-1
ASSQDPSGQRWREQF
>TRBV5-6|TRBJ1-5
ASSKRTGRNQPQH
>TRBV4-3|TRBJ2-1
ASSQSGTSAYNEQF
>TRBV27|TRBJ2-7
ASSWGQGYEQY
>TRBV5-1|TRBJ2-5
ASSLASETQY
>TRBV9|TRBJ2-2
ASSANSGFAAGELF
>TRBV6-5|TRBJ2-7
ASSHSGDRSYEQY
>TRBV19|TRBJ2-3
ASSVANTDTQY
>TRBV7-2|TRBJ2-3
ASSLGVAGGTDTQY
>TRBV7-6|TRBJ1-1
ASSLGQTVMNTEAF
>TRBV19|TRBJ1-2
ASTTGVGGYT
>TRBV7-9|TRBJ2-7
ASSLDLGTGSYEQY
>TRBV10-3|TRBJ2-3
AISDRSGLDGDTQY
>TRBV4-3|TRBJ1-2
ASSQSLGDYGYT
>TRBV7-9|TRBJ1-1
ASSQQGNTEAF
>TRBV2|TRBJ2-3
ASSDSGDTDTQY
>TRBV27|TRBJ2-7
ASSSSGTGVEQY
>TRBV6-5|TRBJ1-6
ASRRTAFNSPLH
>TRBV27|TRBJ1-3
ASSSGPFPGNTIY
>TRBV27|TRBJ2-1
ASSPPGLAGPSSYNEQF
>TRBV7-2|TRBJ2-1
ASSSQETSGRNEQF
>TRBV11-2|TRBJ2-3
ASSSRLADTDTQY
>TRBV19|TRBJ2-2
ASSILAPGELF
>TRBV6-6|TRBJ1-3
IPTGCRGGNTIY
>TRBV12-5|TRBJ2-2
ASGLEGGELF
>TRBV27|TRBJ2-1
ASTPTSGAYNEQF
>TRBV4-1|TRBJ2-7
ASSLRASSYEQY
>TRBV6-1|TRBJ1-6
ASREVLVVNSPLH
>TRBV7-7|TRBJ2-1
ASSLNPASSYNEQF
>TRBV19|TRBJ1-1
ASSLQTTLAEAF